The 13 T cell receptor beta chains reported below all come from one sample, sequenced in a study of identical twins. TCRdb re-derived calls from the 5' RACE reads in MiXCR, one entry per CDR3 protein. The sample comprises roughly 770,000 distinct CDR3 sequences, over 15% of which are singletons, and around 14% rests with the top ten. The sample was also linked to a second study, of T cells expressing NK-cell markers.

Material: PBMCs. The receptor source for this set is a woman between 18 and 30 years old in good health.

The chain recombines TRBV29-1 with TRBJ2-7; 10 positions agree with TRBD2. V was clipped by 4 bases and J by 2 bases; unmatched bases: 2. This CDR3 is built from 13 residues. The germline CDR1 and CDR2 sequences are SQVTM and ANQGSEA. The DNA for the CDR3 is TGCAGCGTTGCACTAGCGGGGCCCTACGAGCAGTACTTC. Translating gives CSVALAGPYEQYF.

The CDR3 coding sequence is TGTGCCAGCAGTTTAGGGAGCGGGACGATAGAGCAGTTCTTC. It is translated as CASSLGSGTIEQFF. V is TRBV12-3 or TRBV12-4 and J is TRBJ2-1, with 7 bases aligning to TRBD2. There are 14 residues in the CDR3. The ends lost 1 base at V and 10 bases at J; junction bases unmatched: 7.

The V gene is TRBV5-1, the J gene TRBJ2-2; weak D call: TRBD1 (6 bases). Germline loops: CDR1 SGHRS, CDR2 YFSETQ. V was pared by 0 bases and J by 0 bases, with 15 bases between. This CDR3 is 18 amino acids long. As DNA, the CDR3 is TGCGCCAGCAGCTTGGCCAGGGGTGAGGGACCGAACACCGGGGAGCTGTTTTTT. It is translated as CASSLARGEGPNTGELFF. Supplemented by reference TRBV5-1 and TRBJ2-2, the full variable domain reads KAGVTQTPRYLIKTRGQQVTLSCSPISGHRSVSWYQQTPGQGLQFLFEYFSETQRNKGNFPGRFSGRQFSNSRSEMNVSTLELGDSALYLCASSLARGEGPNTGELFFGEGSRLTVL.

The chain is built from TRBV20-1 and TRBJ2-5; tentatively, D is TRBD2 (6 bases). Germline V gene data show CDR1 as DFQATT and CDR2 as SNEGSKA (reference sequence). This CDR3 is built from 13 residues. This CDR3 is CSVGTPGGETQYF. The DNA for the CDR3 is TGCAGCGTTGGGACTCCCGGAGGGGAGACCCAGTACTTC.

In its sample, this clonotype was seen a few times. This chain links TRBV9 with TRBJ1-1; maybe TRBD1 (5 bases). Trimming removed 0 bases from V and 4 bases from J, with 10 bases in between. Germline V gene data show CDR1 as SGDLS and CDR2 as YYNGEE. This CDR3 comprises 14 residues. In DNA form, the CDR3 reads TGTGCCAGCAGCGTAGAAGACAGTTCCACTGAAGCTTTCTTT. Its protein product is CASSVEDSSTEAFF.

CDR3 DNA: TGCAGCGTTGCAGTTAAGGGCACTAACTACGAGCAGTACTTC. It specifies CSVAVKGTNYEQYF. The chain has TRBV29-1 and TRBJ2-7; D is ambiguous. In germline, CDR1 is SQVTM, CDR2 ANQGSEA. The CDR3 runs 14 residues. V dropped 4 bases and J dropped 3 bases, with 16 bases sitting between them.

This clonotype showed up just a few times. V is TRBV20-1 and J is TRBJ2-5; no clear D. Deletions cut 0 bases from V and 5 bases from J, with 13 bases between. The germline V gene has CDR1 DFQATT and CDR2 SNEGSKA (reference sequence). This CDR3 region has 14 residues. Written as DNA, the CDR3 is TGCAGTGCTAGAGATACCACGGGCTGGGAGACCCAGTACTTC. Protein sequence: CSARDTTGWETQYF.

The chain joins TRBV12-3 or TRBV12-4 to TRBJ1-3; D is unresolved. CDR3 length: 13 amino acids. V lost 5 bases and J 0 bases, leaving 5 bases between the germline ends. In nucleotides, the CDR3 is TGTGCCAGCAGTAGGAACTCTGGAAACACCATATATTTT. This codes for CASSRNSGNTIYF.

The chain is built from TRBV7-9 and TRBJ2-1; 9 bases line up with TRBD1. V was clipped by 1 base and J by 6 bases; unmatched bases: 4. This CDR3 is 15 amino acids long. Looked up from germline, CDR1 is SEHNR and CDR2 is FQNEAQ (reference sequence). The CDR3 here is CASSLVGQGTNEQFF. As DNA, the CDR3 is TGTGCCAGCAGCTTAGTAGGACAGGGGACCAATGAGCAGTTCTTC.

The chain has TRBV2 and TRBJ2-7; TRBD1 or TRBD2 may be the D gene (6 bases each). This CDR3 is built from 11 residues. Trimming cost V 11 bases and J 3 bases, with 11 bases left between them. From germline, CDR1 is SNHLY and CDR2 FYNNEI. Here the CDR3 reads CAARGLYEQYF. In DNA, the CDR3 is TGTGCCGCCCGGGGGCTCTACGAGCAGTACTTC.

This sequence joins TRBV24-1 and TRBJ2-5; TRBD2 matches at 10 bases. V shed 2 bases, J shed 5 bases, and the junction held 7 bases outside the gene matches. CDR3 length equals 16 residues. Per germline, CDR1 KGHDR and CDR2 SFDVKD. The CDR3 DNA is TGTGCCACCAGTGATTCTACGGGACTAGCGACGGAGACCCAGTACTTC. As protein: CATSDSTGLATETQYF.

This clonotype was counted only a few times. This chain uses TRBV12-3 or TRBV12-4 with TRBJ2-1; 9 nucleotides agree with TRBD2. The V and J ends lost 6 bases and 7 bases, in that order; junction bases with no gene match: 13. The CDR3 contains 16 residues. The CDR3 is CASSLSGLASGNEQFF. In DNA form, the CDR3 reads TGTGCCAGCAGCCTTTCGGGACTAGCTTCTGGGAATGAGCAGTTCTTC.

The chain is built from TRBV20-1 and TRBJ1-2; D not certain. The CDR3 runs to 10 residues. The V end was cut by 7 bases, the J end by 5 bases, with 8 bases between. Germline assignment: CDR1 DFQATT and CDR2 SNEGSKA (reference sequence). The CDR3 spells CSGRIYGYTF. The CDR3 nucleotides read TGCAGTGGAAGGATTTATGGCTACACCTTC.